These 26 T cell receptor beta chains were sequenced from one sample in a study of cytomegalovirus exposure and HLA in healthy donors. Use of 60 Vbeta and 13 Jbeta primers characterized the PCR. The table came from immunoSEQ multiplex PCR; TCRdb's copy has only in-frame clones and leaves some out. The table shows about 140,000 clones, with roughly 80% occurring only once. The sequencing sample was made of PBMCs. These receptors were obtained from a young woman in good health and CMV-seronegative.

The chain joins TRBV7-9 to TRBJ1-3; possible D gene TRBD1, 5 bases. CDR1 SEHNR and CDR2 FQNEAQ come from the germline V gene (reference sequence). The CDR3 is 15 amino acids. V lost 5 bases and J lost 0, with 11 bases in between. The CDR3 loop reads CASSARGGSGNTIYF. The CDR3, as DNA: TGTGCCAGCAGCGCCCGGGGGGGCTCTGGAAACACCATATATTTT.

The CDR3 sequence: CASSVGVAGVYEQYF. Here the CDR3 DNA reads TGTGCCAGCAGCGTAGGGGTAGCGGGAGTCTACGAGCAGTACTTC. The genes are TRBV9 and TRBJ2-7, with 9 bases lining up with TRBD2. The germline V gene has CDR1 SGDLS and CDR2 YYNGEE. This CDR3 spans 15 amino acids. J was trimmed by 3 bases and V by 0 bases; bases with no gene match: 4.

This clone was seen more than once but under ten times. The rearrangement joins TRBV23-1 to TRBJ2-1, with 7 positions matching TRBD2. TRBV23-1 is an open reading frame, and its role is uncertain. V shed 5 bases and J 1 base; nucleotides not matched to a gene: 5. This CDR3 is 15 amino acids long. CDR3 DNA: TGCGCCAGCAGTGGGGGGGTCGGTTCCTACAATGAGCAGTTCTTC. Translation gives CASSGGVGSYNEQFF.

V and J are TRBV5-1 and TRBJ1-1; D is undetermined. Trimming took off 0 bases at V and 1 base at J, with 13 bases between the two ends. The CDR3 length is 16 residues. The germline CDR1 and CDR2 sequences are SGHRS and YFSETQ. CDR3 DNA sequence: TGCGCCAGCAGCTTGGGTGACGGGGTTACGAACACTGAAGCTTTCTTT. Its protein is CASSLGDGVTNTEAFF.

The chain uses TRBV9 and TRBJ2-7; 10 bases line up with TRBD1. From germline, CDR1 is SGDLS and CDR2 YYNGEE. Trimming took 0 bases from V and 4 from J; bases not matched to a gene: 4. The CDR3 sequence is 15 residues long. CDR3 DNA sequence: TGTGCCAGCAGCGTAGGGCAGGACAGGGGGTACGAGCAGTACTTC. Translating gives CASSVGQDRGYEQYF.

The chain joins TRBV7-2 to TRBJ1-2; tentative D call: TRBD1 (5 bases). Germline assignment: CDR1 SGHTA and CDR2 FQGNSA. The CDR3 has 14 residues. Trimming pared 2 bases from V and 6 bases from J, leaving 13 bases between. The CDR3 here is CASSLLSGIHGYTF. DNA of the CDR3: TGTGCCAGCAGCTTATTATCAGGGATCCATGGCTACACCTTC.

This clone turned up a few times. The chain has TRBV5-1 and TRBJ1-4; no definite D call. V was trimmed by 4 bases and J by 5 bases, leaving 6 bases between them. The CDR3 extends over 12 amino acids. Germline CDR1 and CDR2: SGHRS and YFSETQ. The CDR3 is CASSEVNEKLFF. The CDR3 DNA is TGCGCCAGCAGCGAGGTGAATGAAAAACTGTTTTTT.

The gene calls are TRBV9 and TRBJ1-5; 11 bases are shared with TRBD1. The CDR3 has 15 amino acids. V lost 4 bases to trimming and J lost 7 bases; unmatched junction nucleotides: 7. Looked up from germline, CDR1 is SGDLS and CDR2 is YYNGEE. The CDR3 DNA reads TGTGCCAGCAGCCCCAGCGGGACAGGGGGACAGCCCCAGCATTTT. As protein: CASSPSGTGGQPQHF.

V is TRBV4-2 and J is TRBJ2-1, with TRBD2 identical over 7 bases. The germline gives CDR1 LGHNA, CDR2 YNFKEQ. V gave up 1 base and J gave up 0 bases; unmatched junction bases: 6. This CDR3 is built from 17 residues. This CDR3 is CASSQAGASGSYNEQFF. The CDR3 bases are TGTGCCAGCAGCCAAGCCGGGGCTAGCGGCTCCTACAATGAGCAGTTCTTC.

J is TRBJ2-3 and V is TRBV5-5; 8 bases are a match to TRBD1. The germline CDR1 and CDR2 sequences are SGHKS and YYEKEE (reference sequence). Trimming cost V 4 bases and J 0 bases; bases outside gene matches: 7. The CDR3 loop spans 16 amino acids. CDR3 DNA: TGTGCCAGCAGCCCGGGGACAGGCGGGAGCACAGATACGCAGTATTTT. Translation: CASSPGTGGSTDTQYF.

This rearrangement joins TRBV11-3 to TRBJ2-5, with no clear D. The CDR3 totals 13 residues. The germline V gene encodes CDR1 SGHNT and CDR2 YENEEA. Trimming took off 1 base at V and 5 bases at J, with 8 bases between the two ends. CDR3 DNA: TGTGCCAGCAGCTTAGGGTTTGGCGAGACCCAGTACTTC. Its translation is CASSLGFGETQYF.

The chain uses TRBV5-1 and TRBJ1-1, with 7 bases identical to TRBD1. Germline V CDR1 and CDR2: SGHRS, YFSETQ. CDR3 length: 16 amino acids. Trimming at V came to 4 bases and at J to 3 bases, leaving 12 bases not matched to a gene. CDR3 in amino acids: CASSPARTGGYTEAFF. In DNA form, the CDR3 reads TGCGCCAGCAGCCCGGCTCGGACAGGTGGATACACTGAAGCTTTCTTT.

This clone was found a few times. The chain is built from TRBV6-6 and TRBJ2-7, with D possibly matching TRBD2 (6 bases). The CDR3 has 16 amino acids. The germline V gene encodes CDR1 MNHNY and CDR2 SVGAGI (reference sequence). Trimming took 0 bases from V and 0 from J, leaving 12 bases between them. Here the CDR3 DNA reads TGTGCCAGCAGTTACTCGGGCGGGGTAAGCTCCTACGAGCAGTACTTC. This translates into CASSYSGGVSSYEQYF.

This chain connects TRBV19 to TRBJ1-3; D is unresolved. With 2 bases removed from V and 1 base from J, the gap between germline ends came to 18 bases. The CDR3 extends over 18 amino acids. Germline V gene lookup returns CDR1 LNHDA and CDR2 SQIVND (reference sequence). CDR3 bases: TGTGCCAGTAGTATATTGGTGGACTTTATAACGTCTGGAAACACCATATATTTT. Translating it yields CASSILVDFITSGNTIYF.

V usage is TRBV5-1 and J usage is TRBJ2-5; TRBD2 agrees at 12 bases. The DNA end favors TRBJ2-7, so the J call may be wrong. CDR1 is SGHRS, CDR2 YFSETQ, per germline. This CDR3 comprises 14 residues. CDR3 loop: CASSSTSGSYEQYF. CDR3 sequence (DNA): TGCGCCAGCAGCTCGACTAGCGGGAGCTACGAGCAGTACTTC.

The chain couples TRBV4-2 to TRBJ2-7; 10 bases map to TRBD2. This CDR3 is built from 14 residues. Germline loops: CDR1 LGHNA, CDR2 YNFKEQ. V lost 1 base and J lost 9; bases outside the gene matches: 6. The chain's CDR3 is CASSQAASGSGQYF. The CDR3 bases are TGTGCCAGCAGCCAAGCGGCTAGCGGGAGCGGGCAGTACTTC.

This clone was recorded a few times. The rearrangement links TRBV7-9 to TRBJ2-1; 10 nucleotides line up with TRBD2. This CDR3 is built from 15 residues. Germline-derived CDR1 and CDR2 are SEHNR and FQNEAQ (reference sequence). V shed 2 bases, J shed 7 bases, and the junction held 5 bases outside the gene matches. In nucleotides, the CDR3 is TGTGCCAGCAGCTTAACTAGCGGGGAGGATAATGAGCAGTTCTTC. This sequence encodes CASSLTSGEDNEQFF.

The chain carries TRBV7-3 and TRBJ2-5; maybe TRBD1 (6 bases). The J call is in doubt because the DNA end fits TRBJ2-7 better. This CDR3 contains 13 residues. Germline CDR1 and CDR2: SGHTA and FQGTGA. CDR3 loop: CASSLGQNYEQYF. The CDR3 region has the DNA TGTGCCAGCAGCTTAGGACAGAACTACGAGCAGTACTTC.

The rearrangement uses TRBV27 and TRBJ2-7; tentative D call: TRBD1 (6 bases). V lost 6 bases to trimming and J lost 6 bases, with 12 bases between them. CDR1 MNHEY and CDR2 SMNVEV come from the germline V gene (reference sequence). CDR3 size: 12 residues. The chain's CDR3 is CASSRNRVEQYF. The CDR3 coding sequence is TGTGCCAGCAGCCGAAACAGGGTCGAGCAGTACTTC.

The chain has TRBV20-1 and TRBJ2-7, with D possibly matching TRBD1 (5 bases). This CDR3 is built from 11 residues. Trimming took 3 bases from V and 2 from J, leaving 5 bases between them. In germline, CDR1 is DFQATT, CDR2 SNEGSKA (reference sequence). The CDR3 DNA follows: TGCAGTGCTAGGGGGCCCTACGAGCAGTACTTC. Its translation: CSARGPYEQYF.

CDR3 nucleotide sequence: TGTGCCAGCAGCTTAGCATACGGGACAGGGGGTGAAGCTTTCTTT. It specifies CASSLAYGTGGEAFF. This chain uses TRBV7-9 with TRBJ1-1; 11 bases are shared with TRBD1. Trimming removed 0 bases from V and 7 bases from J; junction bases left unmatched: 4. This CDR3 is 15 amino acids long. Germline V gene data show CDR1 as SEHNR and CDR2 as FQNEAQ (reference sequence).

The chain links TRBV15 to TRBJ2-1; a weak D match, TRBD2 (5 bases). There are 16 residues in the CDR3. Germline V gene sequence: CDR1 LNHNV, CDR2 YYDKDF (reference sequence). V lost 7 bases, J lost 2 bases, and 18 bases lay in between. CDR3 DNA: TGTGCCACCAATTTGGAGCGGTGGGGTGCCTACAATGAGCAGTTCTTC. It translates to CATNLERWGAYNEQFF. The complete variable domain, with remaining parts taken from reference TRBV15 and TRBJ2-1, reads DAMVIQNPRYQVTQFGKPVTLSCSQTLNHNVMYWYQQKSSQAPKLLFHYYDKDFNNEADTPDNFQSRRPNTSFCFLDIRSPGLGDTAMYLCATNLERWGAYNEQFFGPGTRLTVL.

Details on this clone: One junction end disagrees with the germline gene, perhaps due to a read error. J is TRBJ2-7 and V is TRBV7-9, with TRBD2 matching 8 bases. Germline loops: CDR1 SEHNR, CDR2 FQNEAQ (reference sequence). The CDR3 covers 14 residues. CDR3 protein: CSSSLEAGAVEQYF. CDR3 nucleotides: TGTTCCAGCAGCTTAGAAGCGGGAGCGGTCGAGCAGTACTTC.

The chain joins TRBV4-3 to TRBJ2-7; D is ambiguous. Deletions cut 1 base from V and 2 bases from J, with 9 bases between. CDR1 and CDR2 (germline): LGHNA, YSLEER. The CDR3 runs to 14 residues. The CDR3 nucleotides read TGCGCCAGCAGCCAAGGCAGAGGTCCCTACGAGCAGTACTTC. Translating gives CASSQGRGPYEQYF.

The genes are TRBV18 and TRBJ2-7, with 9 bases that match TRBD1. The V segment lost 6 bases and the J segment 4 bases; nucleotides outside the gene matches: 7. The CDR3 is 14 amino acids. CDR1 and CDR2 from the germline V gene are KGHSH and LQKENI. The CDR3 region is CASSLRQGEYEQYF. CDR3 nucleotides: TGTGCCAGCTCCCTGAGACAGGGGGAATACGAGCAGTACTTC.

This chain links TRBV28 with TRBJ2-7; 7 bases agree with TRBD2. CDR3 length: 13 amino acids. J lost 3 bases, V lost 2 bases, and 1 base had no gene match. Germline assignment: CDR1 MDHEN and CDR2 SYDVKM. CDR3 bases: TGTGCCAGCAGTTTAGCGGGAGACTACGAGCAGTACTTC. This sequence encodes CASSLAGDYEQYF. The full variable domain, with the rest looked up from reference TRBV28 and TRBJ2-7, is DVKVTQSSRYLVKRTGEKVFLECVQDMDHENMFWYRQDPGLGLRLIYFSYDVKMKEKGDIPEGYSVSREKKERFSLILESASTNQTSMYLCASSLAGDYEQYFGPGTRLTVT.